This entry concerns a single TCR beta chain. The antigen is not known. PCR used 60 Vbeta primers and 13 Jbeta primers. TCRdb's table, derived via immunoSEQ multiplex PCR, lists solely in-frame clones and lacks some. The table shows around 220,000 clones, with around 75% occurring only once. This specimen belongs to a study of cytomegalovirus exposure and HLA in healthy donors. Study observations and caveats: The Asian-associated ancestry cluster reportedly had fewer N-insertions than the 666-donor mean in a later analysis.

The sequence was collected from a woman aged 25 to 39 in good health and CMV-seronegative. Material: PBMCs.

For the CDR3, the DNA is TGTGCCAGCAGCCAGGCCACCGGGACTAGCGGGAGTAATGAGCAGTTCTTC. It specifies CASSQATGTSGSNEQFF. The V and J genes are TRBV4-2 and TRBJ2-1, with 14 bases that match TRBD2. CDR1 is LGHNA and CDR2 is YNFKEQ in the germline V gene. CDR3 size: 17 residues. With V trimmed by 3 bases and J by 7 bases, 8 bases remained unmatched.